The sequence of this T cell receptor (beta chain) was determined in a study of blood T cell repertoires in COVID-19 (TCRdb year 2020). Looking at the study overall: The collaborator samples originated in the United States, Italy and Spain and spanned the acute and convalescent phases of COVID-19. The material from the prospective study consisted of cDNA or gDNA derived from T cells, B-cell-depleted T cells, or PBMCs. Subjects who had been exposed to COVID-19, were actively infected with it, or had recovered from it provided the deeply sampled blood TCRbeta repertoires that made up the dataset. The repertoires were released in a freely available public database meant as a resource for research on the immune response to SARS-CoV-2. Samples came from the ongoing ImmuneRACE study (first 160 participants) plus 1,254 subjects from 6 global collaborators. Sample metadata almost always included a de-identified subject ID, COVID-19 status, age in years and sex. Where available, HLA class I and class II types were obtained from metadata supplied by the sample provider rather than from assay-based typing.

The immunoSEQ Assay, a bias-controlled multiplex PCR, was used to amplify TCRbeta CDR3 regions from genomic DNA. As for how the authors treated the data: Nucleated cell counts per sample were estimated from amplification of reference gene primers within the assay. Sequence reads were collapsed and filtered to measure the absolute abundance of every unique TCRbeta CDR3 rearrangement. For each sample, productive Simpson clonality was calculated as the square root of Simpson's diversity index across productive rearrangements. Drawn from immuneACCESS, this table holds only the in-frame rearrangements with V and J called that TCRdb kept. Clones are partly lost; checked studies trace under half to an unresolved V gene and leave the rest unexplained. That table furnishes V, J and clone size, whereas the DNA furnished D and trimming. Within this sample are 70,000 or so clones, with over 80% of them counted one time only. The leading ten clones occupy 5% to 6.5% of the sample.

Of note for this clone: The antigen it binds to is not known. No much larger clone is present one base from it, and per-base qualities are unavailable.

Study-wide findings and limitations: Clinical and demographic metadata were provided uncurated, with the amount varying by source and participant.

The germline V gene specifies LGHNA as CDR1 and YSLEER as CDR2. V and J lose 0 bases and 7 bases, and a span of 13 bases separates them. Its CDR3 holds 15 amino acids, cysteine through phenylalanine. CDR3 DNA only is kept here, 45 bases in frame from base 1. Whole blood was collected in K2EDTA tubes by collaborating institutions according to the institutions' own protocols. Collaborator samples were shipped for TCRbeta analysis as frozen whole blood, isolated PBMCs, or DNA extracted from either sample type. Recombination connected TRBV4-3 to TRBJ1-5; the D segment could be TRBD1, given 5 matching bases. Sequenced material: peripheral blood. This sequence was found in a man between 45 and 60 years old with active COVID-19. Here is the DNA: TGCGCCAGCAGCCAAGATTGGGGGGTGTCACAGCCCCAGCATTTT. This translates into CASSQDWGVSQPQHF.